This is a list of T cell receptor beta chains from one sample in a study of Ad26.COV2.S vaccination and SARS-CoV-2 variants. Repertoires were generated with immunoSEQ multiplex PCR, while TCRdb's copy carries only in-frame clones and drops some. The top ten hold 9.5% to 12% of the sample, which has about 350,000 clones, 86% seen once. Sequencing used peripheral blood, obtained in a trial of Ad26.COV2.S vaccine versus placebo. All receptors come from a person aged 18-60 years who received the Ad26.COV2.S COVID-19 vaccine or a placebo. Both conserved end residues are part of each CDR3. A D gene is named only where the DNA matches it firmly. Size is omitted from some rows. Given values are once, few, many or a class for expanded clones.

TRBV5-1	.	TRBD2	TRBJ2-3	CASSFLSGRAADTQYF	TGCGCCAGCAGCTTCCTTAGCGGGAGAGCGGCCGATACGCAGTATTTT
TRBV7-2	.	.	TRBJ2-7	CASSPRGLSYEQYF	TGTGCCAGCAGCCCCAGGGGATTATCCTACGAGCAGTACTTC
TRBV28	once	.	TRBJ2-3	CASSLNSYTDTQYF	TGTGCCAGCAGCCTCAACAGTTACACAGATACGCAGTATTTT
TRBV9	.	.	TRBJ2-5	CASSAAPDSQETQYF	TGTGCCAGCAGCGCCGCTCCGGACAGCCAAGAGACCCAGTACTTC
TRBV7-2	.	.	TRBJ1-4	CASSLKVGREKLFF	TGTGCCAGCAGCTTAAAGGTGGGCCGGGAAAAACTGTTTTTT
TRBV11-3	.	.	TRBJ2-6	CASSSGGSGANVLTF	TGTGCCAGCAGCTCCGGGGGCTCTGGGGCCAACGTCCTGACTTTC
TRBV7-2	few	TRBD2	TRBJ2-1	CASSLAGGNNEQFF	TGTGCCAGCAGCTTAGCGGGAGGGAACAATGAGCAGTTCTTC
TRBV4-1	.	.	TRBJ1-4	CASSQFTEATNEKLFF	TGCGCCAGCAGCCAATTCACGGAGGCAACTAATGAAAAACTGTTTTTT
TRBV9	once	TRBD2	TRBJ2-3	CASSVAGLAGADTQYF	TGTGCCAGCAGCGTAGCGGGACTAGCGGGAGCAGATACGCAGTATTTT
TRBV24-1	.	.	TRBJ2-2	CATSNRDTYTGELFF	TGTGCCACCAGTAACCGGGACACTTACACCGGGGAGCTGTTTTTT
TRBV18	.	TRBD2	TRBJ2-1	CASSPPLGSGSLDNEQFF	TGTGCCAGCTCACCTCCTTTGGGAAGCGGGAGTTTGGACAATGAGCAGTTCTTC
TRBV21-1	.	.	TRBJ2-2	CASRAGGLNTGELFF	TGTGCCAGCAGAGCGGGGGGCTTAAACACCGGGGAGCTGTTTTTT
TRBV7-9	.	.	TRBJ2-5	CASSLDSAGAYF	TGTGCCAGCAGCTTAGACTCTGCAGGCGCGTACTTC
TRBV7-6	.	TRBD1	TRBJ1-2	CASSSAPGQGGSYTF	TGTGCCAGCAGCTCTGCGCCGGGACAGGGAGGCAGCTACACCTTC
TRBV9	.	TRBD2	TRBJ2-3	CASSVVGGLAGRDTQYF	TGTGCCAGCAGCGTAGTTGGGGGACTAGCTGGTAGAGATACGCAGTATTTT
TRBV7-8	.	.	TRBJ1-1	CASSLGGYGKAFF	TGTGCCAGCAGCCTCGGTGGGTATGGGAAAGCTTTCTTT
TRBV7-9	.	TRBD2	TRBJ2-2	CASSPSGTTGELFF	TGTGCCAGCAGCCCAAGCGGGACCACCGGGGAGCTGTTTTTT
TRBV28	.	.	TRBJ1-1	CASSFRRLPLDAFF	TGTGCCAGCAGTTTCCGTAGACTACCTCTGGACGCTTTCTTT
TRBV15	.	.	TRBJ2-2	CATSTPPEAPNTGELFF	TGTGCCACCAGCACTCCCCCGGAAGCCCCGAACACCGGGGAGCTGTTTTTT
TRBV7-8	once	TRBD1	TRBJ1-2	CASSSFGQERNYGYTF	TGTGCCAGCAGCTCCTTTGGACAGGAGCGTAACTATGGCTACACCTTC
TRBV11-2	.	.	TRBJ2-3	CASRLWSSTDTQYF	TGTGCCAGCAGGCTGTGGTCTAGCACAGATACGCAGTATTTT
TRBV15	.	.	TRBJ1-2	CATSREVRAGGYTF	TGTGCCACCAGCAGAGAAGTCAGGGCGGGTGGCTACACCTTC
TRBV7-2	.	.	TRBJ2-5	CASGVGGTSQRTQYF	TGTGCCAGCGGGGTCGGCGGGACCTCGCAAAGGACCCAGTACTTC
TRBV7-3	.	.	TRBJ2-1	CASSLDWGYNEQFF	TGTGCCAGCAGCTTAGATTGGGGATACAATGAGCAGTTCTTC
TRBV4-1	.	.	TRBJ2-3	CASSQEGGKADTQYF	TGCGCCAGCAGCCAAGAGGGCGGGAAAGCAGATACGCAGTATTTT
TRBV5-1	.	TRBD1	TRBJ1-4	CASSSTGTGDPNEKLFF	TGCGCCAGCAGCTCTACCGGGACAGGGGATCCTAATGAAAAACTGTTTTTT
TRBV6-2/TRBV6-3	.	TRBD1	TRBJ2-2	CASSPGTGGSYGELFF	TGTGCCAGCAGTCCCGGGACAGGGGGATCTTATGGGGAGCTGTTTTTT
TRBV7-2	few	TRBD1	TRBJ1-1	CASSLGGRQGARTEAFF	TGTGCCAGCAGCTTAGGTGGTCGGCAGGGGGCGCGAACTGAAGCTTTCTTT
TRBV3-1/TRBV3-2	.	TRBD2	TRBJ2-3	CASSQDWGRADTQYF	TGTGCCAGCAGCCAAGATTGGGGGAGGGCAGATACGCAGTATTTT
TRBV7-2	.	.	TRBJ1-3	CASSSDRAHTIYF	TGTGCCAGCAGCTCCGACAGAGCCCACACCATATATTTT
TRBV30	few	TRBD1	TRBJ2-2	CARAQGAPGELFF	TGTGCCCGCGCCCAGGGGGCCCCCGGGGAGCTGTTTTTT
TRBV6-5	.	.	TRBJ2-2	CASRATNTGELFF	TGTGCCAGCAGGGCTACGAACACCGGGGAGCTGTTTTTT
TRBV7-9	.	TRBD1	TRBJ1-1	CASTGTGANTEAFF	TGTGCCAGCACCGGGACAGGGGCAAACACTGAAGCTTTCTTT
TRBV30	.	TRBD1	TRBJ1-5	CAWSPRTGQPQHF	TGTGCCTGGAGTCCGAGGACAGGTCAGCCCCAGCATTTT
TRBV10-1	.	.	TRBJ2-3	CASSERVWDTQYF	TGCGCCAGCAGTGAACGTGTTTGGGATACGCAGTATTTT
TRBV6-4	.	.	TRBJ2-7	CASSDPQGTYEQYF	TGTGCCAGCAGTGACCCGCAGGGCACCTACGAGCAGTACTTC
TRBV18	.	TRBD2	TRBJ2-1	CASSQGLADNEQFF	TGTGCCAGCTCCCAAGGACTAGCTGACAATGAGCAGTTCTTC
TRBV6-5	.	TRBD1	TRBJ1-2	CASSYSGTANYGYTF	TGTGCCAGCAGTTACTCCGGGACAGCTAACTATGGCTACACCTTC
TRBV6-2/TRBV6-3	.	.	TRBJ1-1	CASSRPANTEAFF	TGTGCCAGCAGTAGACCGGCGAACACTGAAGCTTTCTTT
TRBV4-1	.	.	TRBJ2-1	CASSQLGGGIYNEQFF	TGCGCCAGCAGCCAACTAGGAGGGGGCATATACAATGAGCAGTTCTTC
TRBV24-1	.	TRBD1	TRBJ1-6	CATRDGDRVNLDNSPLHF	TGTGCCACCAGGGATGGCGACAGGGTTAACCTTGATAATTCACCCCTCCACTTT
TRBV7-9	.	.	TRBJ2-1	CASSLGAGPLYNEQFF	TGTGCCAGCAGCTTGGGCGCGGGACCCCTCTACAATGAGCAGTTCTTC
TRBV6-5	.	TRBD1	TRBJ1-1	CASRRDRITEAFF	TGTGCCAGCAGGAGGGACAGGATAACTGAAGCTTTCTTT
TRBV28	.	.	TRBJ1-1	CASSLQTEAFF	TGTGCCAGCAGTCTCCAAACTGAAGCTTTCTTT
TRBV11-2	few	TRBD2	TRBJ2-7	CASSWASGGEQYF	TGTGCCAGCAGCTGGGCCTCGGGGGGCGAGCAGTACTTC
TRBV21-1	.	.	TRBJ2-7	CASSKHTQGAEYEQYF	TGTGCCAGCAGCAAACACACCCAGGGGGCAGAATACGAGCAGTACTTC
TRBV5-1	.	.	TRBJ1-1	CASSADAGMNTEAFF	TGCGCCAGCAGCGCAGATGCAGGGATGAACACTGAAGCTTTCTTT
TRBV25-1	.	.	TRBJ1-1	CASSEASLTEAFF	TGTGCCAGCAGTGAGGCCAGCCTCACTGAAGCTTTCTTT